Presented here are 16 T cell receptor beta chains from one specimen sequenced in a study of T cells after yellow fever vaccination. TCRdb reprocessed the 5' RACE reads with MiXCR, giving one entry per CDR3 protein. The table includes just under 600,000 distinct CDR3 sequences, 13% detected once. The sample here was PBMCs, taken on the day of the yellow fever booster vaccination. The receptors stem from a man aged 25-45 years who received the YFV17D yellow fever vaccine.

CDR3 protein: CASSILPRSPNTEAFF. Here the CDR3 DNA reads TGTGCCAGTAGTATTCTCCCACGGAGCCCGAACACTGAAGCTTTCTTT. The rearrangement links TRBV19 to TRBJ1-1, with D hard to call. V was trimmed by 3 bases and J by 1 base, leaving 15 bases between them. Germline CDR1 LNHDA, CDR2 SQIVND (reference sequence). This CDR3 spans 16 amino acids.

This clonotype was counted only a few times. The rearrangement joins TRBV7-2 to TRBJ2-3; 11 bases agree with TRBD2. V trimming: 3 bases; J trimming: 4 bases; junction bases outside the gene matches: 9. This CDR3 has 17 amino acids. Germline CDR1 SGHTA, CDR2 FQGNSA. The CDR3, as DNA: TGTGCCAGCAGCTTTAGCGGGAGGGCCGGCGACCCAGATACGCAGTATTTT. Protein sequence: CASSFSGRAGDPDTQYF.

This clonotype occurred many times. The chain links TRBV20-1 to TRBJ2-2; maybe TRBD2 (7 bases). Germline V gives CDR1 DFQATT, CDR2 SNEGSKA (reference sequence). Trimming stripped 3 bases from V and 3 bases from J, with 14 bases between. This CDR3 spans 15 amino acids. CDR3 DNA sequence: TGCAGTGCTAGCGAGTCGGGGGGCTACACCGGGGAGCTGTTTTTT. The encoded protein is CSASESGGYTGELFF.

The sample holds many counts of this clonotype. V and J are TRBV7-3 and TRBJ2-1; D is uncertain. The V end was cut by 6 bases, the J end by 6 bases, with 9 bases between. CDR1 SGHTA and CDR2 FQGTGA come from the germline V gene. The CDR3 has 12 residues. The CDR3 protein is CASSSLRNEQFF. CDR3 in DNA: TGTGCCAGCAGTTCACTACGCAATGAGCAGTTCTTC.

The rearrangement joins TRBV5-4 to TRBJ2-7, with a tentative D call TRBD1 (6 bases). V gave up 4 bases and J gave up 0 bases, with 14 bases separating them. This CDR3 is 15 amino acids long. The germline CDR1 and CDR2 sequences are SGHNT and YYREEE (reference sequence). CDR3 loop: CASSEGVTTSYEQYF. The CDR3 DNA follows: TGTGCCAGCAGCGAGGGGGTCACGACCTCCTACGAGCAGTACTTC. Based on the CDR3 plus reference TRBV5-4 and TRBJ2-7, the full variable domain is ETGVTQSPTHLIKTRGQQVTLRCSSQSGHNTVSWYQQALGQGPQFIFQYYREEENGRGNFPPRFSGLQFPNYSSELNVNALELDDSALYLCASSEGVTTSYEQYFGPGTRLTVT.

The chain combines TRBV19 with TRBJ1-1; TRBD1 agrees at 8 bases. Germline V gene lookup returns CDR1 LNHDA and CDR2 SQIVND (reference sequence). J gave up 3 bases and V 5 bases, and 14 bases lay outside the gene matches. The CDR3 has 17 residues. The CDR3 sequence is CASSAQTGASEDTEAFF. CDR3 nucleotides: TGTGCCAGTAGTGCCCAGACAGGGGCCAGCGAGGACACTGAAGCTTTCTTT.

This clonotype was picked up a small number of times. The V call is TRBV5-6, the J call TRBJ2-3, with no clear D. Germline CDR1 SGHDT, CDR2 YYEEEE. This CDR3 is 12 amino acids long. Trimming stripped 10 bases from V and 4 bases from J, with 13 bases between. As DNA, the CDR3 is TGTGCCGCCAGACGCCGGGCAGATACGCAGTATTTT. It yields the protein CAARRRADTQYF. Full variable domain (rest looked up from reference TRBV5-6 and TRBJ2-3): DAGVTQSPTHLIKTRGQQVTLRCSPKSGHDTVSWYQQALGQGPQFIFQYYEEEERQRGNFPDRFSGHQFPNYSSELNVNALLLGDSALYLCAARRRADTQYFGPGTRLTVL.

This clonotype was observed a handful of times. The V gene is TRBV5-1, the J gene TRBJ1-2; 9 bases are a match to TRBD1. Germline V gene data show CDR1 as SGHRS and CDR2 as YFSETQ. This CDR3 has 14 residues. The V gene end was trimmed by 3 bases and the J gene end by 8 bases; junction bases not matched to a gene: 8. DNA of the CDR3: TGCGCCAGCAGCTCGGACAGGGGAACGGAGGGCTACACCTTC. Its translation: CASSSDRGTEGYTF.

The chain employs TRBV4-1 and TRBJ2-7; D is perhaps TRBD1 (5 bases). The length of the CDR3 is 15 residues. V lost 0 bases and J 2 bases, leaving 11 bases between the germline ends. Germline loops: CDR1 MGHRA, CDR2 YSYEKL. Written as DNA, the CDR3 is TGCGCCAGCAGCCAAGATCTAGGGGAACCCTACGAGCAGTACTTC. Protein sequence: CASSQDLGEPYEQYF.

V gene TRBV7-2 combines with J gene TRBJ2-7; D not resolved. CDR3 length equals 16 residues. V lost 5 bases and J lost 1, with 18 bases in between. Germline V gene sequence: CDR1 SGHTA, CDR2 FQGNSA. The CDR3 nucleotides read TGTGCCAGCAGCACCCGAGCAGGCGCCTCATCCTACGAGCAGTACTTC. It encodes CASSTRAGASSYEQYF.

This clonotype was counted between two and nine times. The rearrangement uses TRBV6-2 or TRBV6-3 and TRBJ2-1; D gene unclear. Germline V gene data show CDR1 as MNHEY and CDR2 as SVGEGT. V lost 0 bases, J lost 5 bases, and 11 bases lay in between. CDR3 length: 15 residues. The DNA for the CDR3 is TGTGCCAGCAGTTACTCGAGACCCGGCCACAATGAGCAGTTCTTC. It translates to CASSYSRPGHNEQFF.

This clonotype was picked up a small number of times. The rearrangement uses TRBV2 and TRBJ2-7; D perhaps matches TRBD2 (5 bases). V was clipped by 2 bases and J by 2 bases, with 10 bases between them. The germline CDR1 and CDR2 sequences are SNHLY and FYNNEI. CDR3 length: 14 residues. DNA of the CDR3: TGTGCCAGCAGTGAACCCGGGAACACCTACGAGCAGTACTTC. Translated, it gives CASSEPGNTYEQYF.

The chain couples TRBV23-1 to TRBJ1-1; no reliable D call. TRBV23-1 is classed as an ORF, of uncertain function. The ends were cut back, 9 bases at V and 8 bases at J, with 22 bases in the middle. The CDR3 length is 14 residues. CDR3 amino acids: CASLKTVPSPEAFF. The CDR3 nucleotides are TGCGCCAGTCTTAAGACCGTTCCCTCCCCCGAAGCTTTCTTT.

The V and J genes are TRBV7-2 and TRBJ2-6, with D maybe TRBD2 (5 bases). The CDR3 is 16 amino acids. The germline gives CDR1 SGHTA, CDR2 FQGNSA. V was shortened by 0 bases and J by 3 bases, with 9 bases between the two germline ends. DNA for the CDR3: TGTGCCAGCAGCTTAGCTGGCGGAGGTGGGGCCAACGTCCTGACTTTC. It translates to CASSLAGGGGANVLTF.

There are many counts of this clonotype. The rearrangement uses TRBV7-8 and TRBJ2-3; 7 bases fit TRBD1. CDR3 length: 13 amino acids. With V trimmed by 3 bases and J by 3 bases, 0 bases remained unmatched. Per the germline V gene, CDR1 is SGHVS and CDR2 is FQNEAQ. The CDR3 spells CASSLGQTDTQYF. DNA of the CDR3: TGTGCCAGCAGCTTGGGACAGACAGATACGCAGTATTTT.

The chain links TRBV6-1 to TRBJ2-1; 12 bases align to TRBD2. The CDR3 covers 14 residues. Looked up from germline, CDR1 is MNHNS and CDR2 is SASEGT. Losses at the gene ends were 5 bases for V and 11 bases for J; bases not matched to a gene: 7. The CDR3 bases are TGTGCCAGCAGTAAGGCGACTAGCGGGAGTCAGCAGTTCTTC. It translates to CASSKATSGSQQFF.